One TCR beta chain is described in this entry. The data belong to a study of shared T cell receptors in the human thymus. This CDR3 comprises 16 residues. The germline V gene has CDR1 LGHNT and CDR2 FRNRAP. V shed 4 bases, J shed 3 bases, and the junction held 10 bases outside the gene matches. Only in-frame clones appear in the TCRdb table, and some are missing; sequencing was by immunoSEQ multiplex PCR. This table holds about 660,000 clones, roughly 88% found once. Separately, the same data were catalogued under a study of human thymus T cells. That source adds: Healthy Finnish infants undergoing corrective surgery for congenital heart defects were the donors.

The receptor was derived from a boy in the first two years of life with a congenital heart defect. Sequencing input: thymocytes. The chain is built from TRBV12-5 and TRBJ2-7; 9 bases align to TRBD1. CDR3 residues: CASGWGPRDRDYEQYF. CDR3 coding DNA: TGTGCTAGTGGTTGGGGTCCTAGGGACAGGGACTACGAGCAGTACTTC.